This TCR beta chain was captured in a study of blood T cell repertoires in COVID-19. Across the whole study: In each case, the material was cDNA or gDNA derived from T cells, B-cell-depleted T cells, or PBMCs.

As processed by the authors: Researchers report that nucleated cell counts were estimated from reference gene primer amplification. Here immunoSEQ multiplex PCR was the method, and the copy in TCRdb shows in-frame clones only, minus some. V and J calls and clone size follow that table, whereas D and trimming were derived from the DNA. The sample contains some 150,000 clones, 80% to 90% of which appear only once. This clonotype was obtained from a man aged 70 or older with acute or convalescent COVID-19. The sequenced sample consisted of peripheral blood.

The CDR3 DNA follows: TGTGCCAGCAGTACAGGGGAGACTATGAACACTGAAGCTTTCTTT. It yields the protein CASSTGETMNTEAFF. The V call is TRBV27, the J call TRBJ1-1; TRBD1 agrees at 7 bases. There are 15 residues in the CDR3. After removal of 5 bases from V and 0 bases from J, the junction contained 6 bases not matched to a gene. Germline values: CDR1 MNHEY, CDR2 SMNVEV (reference sequence).